This TCR beta chain came from a study of T cells in Graves' hyperthyroidism and ophthalmopathy (dated by TCRdb to the late 2010s). With respect to the entire study: Peripheral blood was sampled at the time of initial diagnosis, prior to any treatment. To identify distinguishing TCR V-J signatures, a discovery cohort of about 100 patients was used, comprising under 45 with Graves' ophthalmopathy and some 57 with stable Graves' hyperthyroidism. Whether ophthalmopathy could be predicted prospectively was tested in an independent validation cohort made up of roughly 19 hyperthyroidism patients plus 17 patients who later progressed to ophthalmopathy. The 95 to 100 discovery patients were randomly divided into training and test sets at a 7:3 ratio. In more than five Graves' hyperthyroidism patients, the study also compared T-cell repertoires from thyroid tissue with T-cell repertoires from blood. Following sampling, methimazole starting at 30 mg daily was given to hyperthyroidism patients, and high-dose intravenous methylprednisolone was given to ophthalmopathy patients. According to the paper, TCR Vbeta CDR3 sequencing was carried out on approximately 140 peripheral blood samples, which came from under 50 ophthalmopathy, fewer than 80 hyperthyroidism and roughly 17 progressor patients.

The investigation overall reported the following: No statistical method was used to set the sample size in advance, and investigators knew the group allocation. In validation, the model predicted progression to ophthalmopathy a median of roughly 6.2 months before onset, with around 70% sensitivity and 72.22% specificity. Most expanded thyroid clonotypes (frequency above 0.001) were also detected in blood, suggesting blood repertoires may reflect thyroid immune responses. Ophthalmopathy was separated from stable hyperthyroidism by a 13 V-J signature model, with 85% to 90% sensitivity and approximately 81% specificity obtained in cross-validation and 80%/75% obtained in testing.

The TCR beta CDR3 regions were amplified from RNA transcripts. For the first round of RT-PCR on the TCR CDR3, the HTBI primer set was used together with the Qiagen OneStep RT-PCR kit. Libraries were constructed in a second round of multiplex PCR, after which size selection and purification were carried out. Libraries were sequenced paired-end with 100 bp reads on an Illumina HiSeq2000. The study's processing was this. SOAPnuke was used to process the raw data, removing reads that contained adapters or uncalled bases, had a mean Phred below 15, or lacked an exact match to the constant primer or identifier. COPE v1.2.5 was used to merge the high-quality paired reads, and each unique nucleotide sequence was defined as a clonotype. MiTCR v1.1 was used to align the clonotypes against IMGT TRBV, TRBD and TRBJ reference segments. Only V-J combinations with frequency above 0.0001, covering approximately 99% of repertoires, were analysed. The TCS score was defined as F50 (clonal expansion) divided by E x V (chaos), with BLOSUM62-based TCRdist calculated between CDR3 peptides within each V-J. Welch's t-statistics and random forest reduced several hundred V-J features to roughly 13, which were used in a naive Bayes classifier (R e1071). TCRdb reworked the public reads: Q25 trimming with fastp, MiXCR clone assembly, productive beta chains retained. All rows with the same CDR3 protein become a single entry with the most common DNA and genes. TCRdb's processing, not the authors', yielded these V and J calls. This sample gives around 200,000 distinct CDR3 sequences in total; about a sixth of them show up just once. About 41% of the sample lies in the top ten.

In regard to this clonotype: Its recognized antigen is unknown. No clone much larger than this one lies a single base away; base qualities are absent.

Stable Graves' hyperthyroidism was defined as the absence of progression to ophthalmopathy over 18 months of follow-up. Hyperthyroidism patients were aged 18 to 65 years and newly diagnosed, with disease duration of less than 2 months. The study excluded patients with uncontrolled infections, other autoimmune diseases, pregnancy or lactation. Diagnoses relied on clinical symptoms, serum thyroxine and TRAb, thyroid ultrasound and orbital computed tomography. PBMCs were separated from around 9.1 ml of fresh peripheral blood using Ficoll-Paque density gradient centrifugation. Total RNA was extracted using Trizol reagent, and RNA quality was assessed on an Agilent 2100 Bioanalyzer. The CDR3 covers 14 residues, taking in both the cysteine and the phenylalanine. Only the CDR3 portion is preserved as DNA: 42 bases, with reading frame beginning at the first base. V loses 6 bases of germline sequence and J loses 0 bases, and the interval between the two ends is 12 bases. In the germline V gene (reference sequence), CDR1 corresponds to DFQATT and CDR2 to SNEGSKA.

The sequence is built from TRBV20-1 and TRBJ1-5; TRBD1 is perhaps the D gene, given 5 matching bases. Source material: blood. The sequence was obtained from a man between 40 and 49 years old with Graves' hyperthyroidism. In nucleotides, the sequence is TGCAGTGCCAAACAAAGGGGTAGCAATCAGCCCCAGCATTTT. It translates to CSAKQRGSNQPQHF.